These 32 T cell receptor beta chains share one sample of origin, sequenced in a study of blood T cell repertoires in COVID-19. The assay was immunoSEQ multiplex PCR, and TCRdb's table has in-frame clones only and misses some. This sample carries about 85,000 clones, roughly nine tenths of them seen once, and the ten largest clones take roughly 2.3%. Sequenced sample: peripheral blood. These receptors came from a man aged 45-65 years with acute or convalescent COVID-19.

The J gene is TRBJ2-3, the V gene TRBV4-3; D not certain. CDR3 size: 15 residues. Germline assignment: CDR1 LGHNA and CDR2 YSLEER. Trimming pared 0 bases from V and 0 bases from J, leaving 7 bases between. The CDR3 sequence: CASSQDLLSTDTQYF. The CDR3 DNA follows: TGCGCCAGCAGCCAAGATTTGTTAAGCACAGATACGCAGTATTTT.

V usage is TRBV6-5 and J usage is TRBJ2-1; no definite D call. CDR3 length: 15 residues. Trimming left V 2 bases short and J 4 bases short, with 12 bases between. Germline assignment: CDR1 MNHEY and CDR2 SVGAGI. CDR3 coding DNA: TGTGCCAGCAGTTACGGGCAGCCGACGTACAATGAGCAGTTCTTC. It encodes CASSYGQPTYNEQFF.

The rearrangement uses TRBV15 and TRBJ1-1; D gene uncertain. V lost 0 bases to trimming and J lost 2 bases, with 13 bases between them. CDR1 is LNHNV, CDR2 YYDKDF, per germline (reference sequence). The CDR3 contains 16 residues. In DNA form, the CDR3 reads TGTGCCACCAGCAGAGACTTCATACCGGGTAACACTGAAGCTTTCTTT. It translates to CATSRDFIPGNTEAFF.

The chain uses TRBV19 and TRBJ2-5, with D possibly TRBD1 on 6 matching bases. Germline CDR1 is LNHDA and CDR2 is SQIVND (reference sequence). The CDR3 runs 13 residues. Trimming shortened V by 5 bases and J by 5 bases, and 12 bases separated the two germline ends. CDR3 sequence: CASSLSRGETQYF. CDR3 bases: TGTGCCAGTAGTTTATCTAGGGGGGAGACCCAGTACTTC.

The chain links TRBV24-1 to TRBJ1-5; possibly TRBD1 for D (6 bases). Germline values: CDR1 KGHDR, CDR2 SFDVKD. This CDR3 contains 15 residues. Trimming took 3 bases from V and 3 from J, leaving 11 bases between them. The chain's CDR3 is CATSDTSGANQPQHF. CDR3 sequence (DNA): TGTGCCACCAGTGATACCTCAGGGGCCAATCAGCCCCAGCATTTT.

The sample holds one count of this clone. The chain's CDR3 is CASSYLRGSEPYEQYF. CDR3 sequence (DNA): TGTGCCAGCAGCTATTTAAGGGGGTCAGAACCCTACGAGCAGTACTTC. The genes are TRBV11-2 and TRBJ2-7, with D possibly matching TRBD1 (6 bases). Germline V gene data show CDR1 as SGHAT and CDR2 as FQNNGV. Trimming left V 4 bases short and J 2 bases short, with 18 bases between. The CDR3 consists of 16 residues.

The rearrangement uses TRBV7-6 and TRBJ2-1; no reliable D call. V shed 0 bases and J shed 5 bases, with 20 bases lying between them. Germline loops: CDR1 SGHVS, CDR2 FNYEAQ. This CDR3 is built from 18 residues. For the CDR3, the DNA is TGTGCCAGCAGCTTAGCGCTAGGTCCGCTCATTCCTAACAATGAGCAGTTCTTC. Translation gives CASSLALGPLIPNNEQFF.

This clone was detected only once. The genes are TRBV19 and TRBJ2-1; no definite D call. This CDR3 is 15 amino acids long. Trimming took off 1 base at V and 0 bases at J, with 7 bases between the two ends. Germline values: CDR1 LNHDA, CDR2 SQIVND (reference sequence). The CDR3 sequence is CASSIVASSYNEQFF. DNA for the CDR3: TGTGCCAGTAGTATAGTGGCTAGCTCCTACAATGAGCAGTTCTTC.

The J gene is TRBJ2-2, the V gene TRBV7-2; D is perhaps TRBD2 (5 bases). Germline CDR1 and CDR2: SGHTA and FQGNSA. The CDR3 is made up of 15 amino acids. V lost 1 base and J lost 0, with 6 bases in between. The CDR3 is CASSLVGANTGELFF. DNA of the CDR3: TGTGCCAGCAGCTTAGTCGGGGCGAACACCGGGGAGCTGTTTTTT.

This CDR3 is CASSPAGTSGYGELFF. CDR3 DNA sequence: TGTGCCAGCAGCCCGGCCGGGACTAGCGGGTACGGGGAGCTGTTTTTT. The chain uses TRBV7-2 and TRBJ2-2, with 12 bases aligning to TRBD2. Looked up from germline, CDR1 is SGHTA and CDR2 is FQGNSA. V lost 5 bases, J lost 7 bases, and 8 bases stayed unmatched. This CDR3 spans 16 amino acids.

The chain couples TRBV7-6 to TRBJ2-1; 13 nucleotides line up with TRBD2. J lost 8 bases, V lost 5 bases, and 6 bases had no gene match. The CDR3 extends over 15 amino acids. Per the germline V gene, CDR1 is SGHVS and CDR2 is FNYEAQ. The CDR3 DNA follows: TGTGCCAGCAGCCTAACTAGCGGGGGGGCCTATGAGCAGTTCTTC. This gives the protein CASSLTSGGAYEQFF. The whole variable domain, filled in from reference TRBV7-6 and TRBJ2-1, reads GAGVSQSPRYKVTKRGQDVALRCDPISGHVSLYWYRQALGQGPEFLTYFNYEAQQDKSGLPNDRFSAERPEGSISTLTIQRTEQRDSAMYRCASSLTSGGAYEQFFGPGTRLTVL.

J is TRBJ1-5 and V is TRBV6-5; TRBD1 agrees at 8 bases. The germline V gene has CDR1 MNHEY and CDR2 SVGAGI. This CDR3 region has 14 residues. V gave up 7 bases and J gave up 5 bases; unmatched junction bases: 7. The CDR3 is CASTDRGGDQPQHF. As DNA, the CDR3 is TGTGCCAGCACCGACAGGGGTGGGGATCAGCCCCAGCATTTT.

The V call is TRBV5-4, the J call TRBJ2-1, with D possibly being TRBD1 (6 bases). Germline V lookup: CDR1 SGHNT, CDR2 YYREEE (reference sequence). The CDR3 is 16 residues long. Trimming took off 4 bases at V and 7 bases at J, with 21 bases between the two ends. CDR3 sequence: CASSPTGAGVLNEQFF. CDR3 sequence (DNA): TGTGCCAGCAGCCCCACCGGAGCAGGGGTGCTTAATGAGCAGTTCTTC.

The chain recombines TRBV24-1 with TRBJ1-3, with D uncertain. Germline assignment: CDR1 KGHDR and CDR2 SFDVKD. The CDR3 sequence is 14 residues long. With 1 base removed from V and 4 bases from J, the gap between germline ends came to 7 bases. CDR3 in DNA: TGTGCCACCAGTGATTTAACAGACGGAAACACCATATATTTT. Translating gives CATSDLTDGNTIYF.

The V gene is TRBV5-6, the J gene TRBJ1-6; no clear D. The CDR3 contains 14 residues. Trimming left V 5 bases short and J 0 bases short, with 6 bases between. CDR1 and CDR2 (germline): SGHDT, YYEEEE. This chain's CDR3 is CASRALSYNSPLHF. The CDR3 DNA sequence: TGTGCCAGCAGGGCCCTCTCCTATAATTCACCCCTCCACTTT.

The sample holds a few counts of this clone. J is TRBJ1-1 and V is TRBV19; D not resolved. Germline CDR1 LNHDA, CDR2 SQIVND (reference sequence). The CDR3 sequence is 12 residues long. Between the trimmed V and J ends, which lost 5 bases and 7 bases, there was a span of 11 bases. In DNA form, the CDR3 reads TGTGCCAGTAGTGGCGAGGGCCTTGAAGCTTTCTTT. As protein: CASSGEGLEAFF.

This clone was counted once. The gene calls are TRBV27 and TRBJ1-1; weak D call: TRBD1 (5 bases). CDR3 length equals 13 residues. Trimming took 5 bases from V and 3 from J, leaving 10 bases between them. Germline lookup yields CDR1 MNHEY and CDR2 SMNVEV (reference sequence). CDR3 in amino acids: CASSPLGDTEAFF. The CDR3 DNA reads TGTGCCAGCAGTCCCCTAGGGGACACTGAAGCTTTCTTT.

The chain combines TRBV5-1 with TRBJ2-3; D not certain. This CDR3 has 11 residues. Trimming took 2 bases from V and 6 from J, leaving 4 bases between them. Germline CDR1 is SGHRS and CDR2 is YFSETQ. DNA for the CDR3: TGCGCCAGCAGCTTTGAGGATACGCAGTATTTT. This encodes CASSFEDTQYF.

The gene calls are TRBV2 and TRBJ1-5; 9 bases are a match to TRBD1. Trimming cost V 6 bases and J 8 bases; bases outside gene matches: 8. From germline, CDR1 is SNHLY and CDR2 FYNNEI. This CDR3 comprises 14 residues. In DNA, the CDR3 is TGTGCCAGCAGGGATGGGACAGGGAGTGAGCCCCAGCATTTT. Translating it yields CASRDGTGSEPQHF.

The CDR3 sequence: CASSLGLEGQRFNEQFF. CDR3 coding DNA: TGCGCCAGCAGCTTGGGATTGGAGGGACAGCGGTTCAATGAGCAGTTCTTC. The chain carries TRBV5-1 and TRBJ2-1; TRBD1 is a possible D gene (7 bases). CDR3 length: 17 residues. From germline, CDR1 is SGHRS and CDR2 YFSETQ. V was pared by 0 bases and J by 6 bases, with 19 bases between.

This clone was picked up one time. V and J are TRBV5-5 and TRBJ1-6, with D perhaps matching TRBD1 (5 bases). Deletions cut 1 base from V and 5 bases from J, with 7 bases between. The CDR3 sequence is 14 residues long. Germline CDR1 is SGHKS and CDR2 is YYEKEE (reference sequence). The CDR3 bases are TGTGCCAGCAGCTTGTCAGGGAATAATTCACCCCTCCACTTT. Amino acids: CASSLSGNNSPLHF.

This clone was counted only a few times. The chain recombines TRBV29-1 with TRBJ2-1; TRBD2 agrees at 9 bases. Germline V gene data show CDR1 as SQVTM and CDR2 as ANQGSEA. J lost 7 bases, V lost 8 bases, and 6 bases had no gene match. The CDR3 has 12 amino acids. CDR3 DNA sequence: TGCAGCCACCGCGGGAGGGCGAATGAGCAGTTCTTC. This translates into CSHRGRANEQFF.

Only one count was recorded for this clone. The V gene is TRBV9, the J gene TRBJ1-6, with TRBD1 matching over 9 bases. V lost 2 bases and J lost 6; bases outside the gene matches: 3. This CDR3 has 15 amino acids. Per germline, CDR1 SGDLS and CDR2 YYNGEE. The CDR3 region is CASSVRTGVNSPLHF. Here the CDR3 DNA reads TGTGCCAGCAGCGTCAGGACAGGGGTTAATTCACCCCTCCACTTT.

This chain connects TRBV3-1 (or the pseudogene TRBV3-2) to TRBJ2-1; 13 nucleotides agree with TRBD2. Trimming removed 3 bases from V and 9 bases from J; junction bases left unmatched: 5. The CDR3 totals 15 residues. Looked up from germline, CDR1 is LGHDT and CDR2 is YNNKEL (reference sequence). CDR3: CASSHRLAGGLEQFF. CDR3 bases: TGTGCCAGCAGCCACCGACTAGCGGGAGGTCTTGAGCAGTTCTTC.

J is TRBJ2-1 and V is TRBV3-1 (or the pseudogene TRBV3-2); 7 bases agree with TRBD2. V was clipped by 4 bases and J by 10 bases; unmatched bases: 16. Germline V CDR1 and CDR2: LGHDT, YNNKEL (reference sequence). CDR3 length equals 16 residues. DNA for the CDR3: TGTGCCAGCAGCCGTCAACCGGGACTAAGTATGAACGAGCAGTTCTTC. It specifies CASSRQPGLSMNEQFF.

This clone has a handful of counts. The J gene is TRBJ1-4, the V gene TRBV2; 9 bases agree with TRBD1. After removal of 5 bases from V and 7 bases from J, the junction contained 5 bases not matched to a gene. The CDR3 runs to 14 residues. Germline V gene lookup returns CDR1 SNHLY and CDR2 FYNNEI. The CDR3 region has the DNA TGTGCCAGCAGTCAACAGGGGGCGGGTGAAAAACTGTTTTTT. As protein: CASSQQGAGEKLFF.

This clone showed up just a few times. CDR3 nucleotide sequence: TGTGCCAGTCGGATGGTGGCAGGAGGTAATGAAAAACTGTTTTTT. The encoded protein is CASRMVAGGNEKLFF. The genes are TRBV19 and TRBJ1-4; the D is unclear. In germline, CDR1 is LNHDA, CDR2 SQIVND (reference sequence). The CDR3 covers 15 residues. Deletions cut 8 bases from V and 4 bases from J, with 17 bases between.

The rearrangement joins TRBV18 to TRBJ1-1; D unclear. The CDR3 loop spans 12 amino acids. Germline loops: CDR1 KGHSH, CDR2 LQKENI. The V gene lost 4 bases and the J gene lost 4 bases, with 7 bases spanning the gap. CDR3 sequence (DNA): TGTGCCAGCTCACTCGGGGTCACTGAAGCTTTCTTT. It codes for CASSLGVTEAFF.

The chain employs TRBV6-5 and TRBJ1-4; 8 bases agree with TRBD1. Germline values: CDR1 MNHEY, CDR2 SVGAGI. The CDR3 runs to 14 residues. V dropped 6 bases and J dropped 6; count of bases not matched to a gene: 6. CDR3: CASRTGGRDEKLFF. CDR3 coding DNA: TGTGCCAGCAGAACAGGGGGGCGGGATGAAAAACTGTTTTTT.

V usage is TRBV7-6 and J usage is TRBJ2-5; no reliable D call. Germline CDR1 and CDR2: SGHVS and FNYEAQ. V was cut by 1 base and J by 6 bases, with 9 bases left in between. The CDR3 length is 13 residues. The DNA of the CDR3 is TGTGCCAGCAGCTTAGTACAGCCAAAGACCCAGTACTTC. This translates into CASSLVQPKTQYF.

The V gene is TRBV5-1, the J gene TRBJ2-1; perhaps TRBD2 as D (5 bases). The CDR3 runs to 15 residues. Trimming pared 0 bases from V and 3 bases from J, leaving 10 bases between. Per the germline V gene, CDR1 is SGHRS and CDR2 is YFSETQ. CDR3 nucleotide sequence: TGCGCCAGCAGCTTGGTGGTCGGGAACTACAATGAGCAGTTCTTC. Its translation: CASSLVVGNYNEQFF.

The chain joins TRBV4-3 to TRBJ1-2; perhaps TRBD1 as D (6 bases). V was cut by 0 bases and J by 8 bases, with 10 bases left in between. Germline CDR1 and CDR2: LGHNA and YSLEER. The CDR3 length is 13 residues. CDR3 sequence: CASSQDGGHGYTF. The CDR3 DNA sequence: TGCGCCAGCAGCCAAGATGGGGGACACGGCTACACCTTC.